The present TCR beta chain was sequenced within a study of T-cell reconstitution after alpha-beta-depleted transplantation in children. Study outcomes and limitations: Reportedly, roughly two months post-transplant, alpha-beta T cells arose from several hundred expanded graft clones. Surviving thymic progenitors and recipient T cells were the source of high TCRbeta diversity at day 60 in some patients. Hyperexpanded clones declined; after one year, newly produced T cells mostly supplied diversity.

TCRbeta library construction was performed incorporating unique molecular identifiers. TCRdb re-analysed the PCR reads in MiXCR, keeping a single row per CDR3 protein. The top ten hold 43% of the sample, which has approximately 210,000 distinct CDR3 sequences, around a sixth seen once. The length of the CDR3 is 13 residues. Germline V gene lookup returns CDR1 LNHNV and CDR2 YYDKDF (reference sequence). Trimming removed 4 bases from V and 4 bases from J, with 10 bases in between. This clonotype was detected ten times or more. What it binds is not known. The clonotype originates from a male patient between 2 and 15 years old who had a stem cell transplant for acute lymphoblastic leukemia, so the T cells may come from the graft donor. The specimen was PBMCs, mostly from graft donor cells, collected 360 days after TCRalphabeta/CD19-depleted stem cell transplant. The chain has TRBV15 and TRBJ1-2; D is unresolved. CDR3 residues: CATSMYGTYGYTF. The CDR3 DNA reads as TGTGCCACCAGCATGTACGGAACCTATGGCTACACCTTC.